This T cell receptor (beta chain) was obtained from a study of human T cells and chemical hapten exposure. CDR3 length: 12 residues. Germline V gene data show CDR1 as LGHNA and CDR2 as YNFKEQ. V lost 0 bases and J lost 8, with 7 bases in between. As concerns this clonotype: The antigen remains undetermined.

Study observations and caveats: Significantly more large CDR3 similarity clusters arose among expanded TCRs than among controls.

In the original processing: Counting gave a median of around 89,000 TCRs per sample, with values ranging from 23,224 to 690,600. In TCRdb, the RACE reads were re-called with MiXCR into one record per CDR3 protein. The V and J calls were determined by TCRdb, not by the authors. Of approximately 340,000 distinct CDR3 sequences in the sample, roughly 6.9% were seen once. Specified time point: patch test 1, 2 weeks after DPC sensitization. Treatment defined: therapeutic diphenylcyclopropenone sensitization with weekly scalp DPC. People who gave samples had alopecia, were 18 to 70 years old, and were suitable for DPC.

This material consisted of whole blood, taken in connection with sensitization to the hapten diphenylcyclopropenone (DPC). The source of this sequence is a woman between 18 and 29 years old with alopecia areata. Some clones in this sample may be carry-over from other donors' samples. This sequence joins TRBV4-2 and TRBJ1-1; no firm D call. The CDR3 nucleotides read TGTGCCAGCAGCCAAGATCTAGAAGAAGCTTTCTTT. Protein sequence: CASSQDLEEAFF.